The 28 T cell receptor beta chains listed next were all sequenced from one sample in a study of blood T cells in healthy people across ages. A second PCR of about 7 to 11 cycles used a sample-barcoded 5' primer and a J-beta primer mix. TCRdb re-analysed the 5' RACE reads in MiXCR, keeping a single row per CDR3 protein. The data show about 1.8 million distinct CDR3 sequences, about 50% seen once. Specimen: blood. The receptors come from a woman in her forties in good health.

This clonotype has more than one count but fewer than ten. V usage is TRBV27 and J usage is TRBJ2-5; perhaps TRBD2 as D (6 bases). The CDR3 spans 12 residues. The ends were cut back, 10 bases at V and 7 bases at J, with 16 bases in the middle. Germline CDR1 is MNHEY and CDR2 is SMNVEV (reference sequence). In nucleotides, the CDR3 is TGTGCCACCCAAACCGGGGGAGGGACCCAGTACTTC. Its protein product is CATQTGGGTQYF.

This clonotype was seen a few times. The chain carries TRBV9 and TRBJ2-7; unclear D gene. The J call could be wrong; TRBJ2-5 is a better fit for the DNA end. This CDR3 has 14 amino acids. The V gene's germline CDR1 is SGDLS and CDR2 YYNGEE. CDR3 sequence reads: CASSVDLEGETQYF. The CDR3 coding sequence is TGTGCCAGCAGCGTAGACCTAGAAGGAGAGACCCAGTACTTC.

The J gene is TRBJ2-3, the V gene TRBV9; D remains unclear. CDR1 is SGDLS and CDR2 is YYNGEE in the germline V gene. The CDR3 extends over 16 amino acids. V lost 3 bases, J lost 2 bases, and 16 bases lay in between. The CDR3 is CASSEVIDTYTDTQYF. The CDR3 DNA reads TGTGCCAGCAGCGAAGTTATTGATACATACACAGATACGCAGTATTTT.

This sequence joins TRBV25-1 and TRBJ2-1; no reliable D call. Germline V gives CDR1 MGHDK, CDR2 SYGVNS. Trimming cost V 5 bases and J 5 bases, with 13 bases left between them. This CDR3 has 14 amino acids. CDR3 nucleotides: TGTGCCAGCAGTCCTAGTTACGGCAACAATGAGCAGTTCTTC. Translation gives CASSPSYGNNEQFF. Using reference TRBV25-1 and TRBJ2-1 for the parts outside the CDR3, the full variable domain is EADIYQTPRYLVIGTGKKITLECSQTMGHDKMYWYQQDPGMELHLIHYSYGVNSTEKGDLSSESTVSRIRTEHFPLTLESARPSHTSQYLCASSPSYGNNEQFFGPGTRLTVL.

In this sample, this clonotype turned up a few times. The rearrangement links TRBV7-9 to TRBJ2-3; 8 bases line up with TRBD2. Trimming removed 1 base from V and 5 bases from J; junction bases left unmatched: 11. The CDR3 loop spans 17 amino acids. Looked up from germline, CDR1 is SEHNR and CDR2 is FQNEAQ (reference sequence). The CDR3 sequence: CASSLGFGGGSQDTQYF. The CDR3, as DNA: TGTGCCAGCAGCTTAGGATTTGGCGGGGGGTCTCAAGATACGCAGTATTTT.

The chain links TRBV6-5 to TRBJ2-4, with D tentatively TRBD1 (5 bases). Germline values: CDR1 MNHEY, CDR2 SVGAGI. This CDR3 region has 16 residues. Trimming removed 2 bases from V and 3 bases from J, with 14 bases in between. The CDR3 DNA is TGTGCCAGCAGTTACCTATCTCAGGGATACAAAAACATTCAGTACTTC. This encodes CASSYLSQGYKNIQYF.

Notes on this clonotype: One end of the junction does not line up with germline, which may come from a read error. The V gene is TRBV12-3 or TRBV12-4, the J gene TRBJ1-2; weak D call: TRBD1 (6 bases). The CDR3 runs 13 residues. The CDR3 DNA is TGTGCCAGCAGTAAGAGGGGGGGCTATGACTACACCTTC. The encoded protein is CASSKRGGYDYTF.

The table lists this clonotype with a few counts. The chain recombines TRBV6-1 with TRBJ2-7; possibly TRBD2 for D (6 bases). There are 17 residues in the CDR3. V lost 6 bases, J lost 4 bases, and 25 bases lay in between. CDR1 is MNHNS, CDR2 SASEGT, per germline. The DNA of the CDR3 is TGTGCCAGCAGAAAAAGTGGGGGGTCCAACCTTGGATACGAGCAGTACTTC. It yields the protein CASRKSGGSNLGYEQYF.

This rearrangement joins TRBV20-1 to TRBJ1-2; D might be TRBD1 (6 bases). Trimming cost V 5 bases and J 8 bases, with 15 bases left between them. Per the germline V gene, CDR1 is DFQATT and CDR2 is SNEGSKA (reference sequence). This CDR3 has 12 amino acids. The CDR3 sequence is CSALLNRDGYTF. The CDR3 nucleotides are TGCAGTGCTCTTTTAAACAGGGACGGCTACACCTTC.

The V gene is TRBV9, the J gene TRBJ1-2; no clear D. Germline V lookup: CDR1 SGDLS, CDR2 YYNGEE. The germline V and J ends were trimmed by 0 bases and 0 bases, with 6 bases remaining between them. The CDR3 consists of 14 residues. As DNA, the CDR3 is TGTGCCAGCAGCGTAGCCAGGACTAACTATGGCTACACCTTC. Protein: CASSVARTNYGYTF.

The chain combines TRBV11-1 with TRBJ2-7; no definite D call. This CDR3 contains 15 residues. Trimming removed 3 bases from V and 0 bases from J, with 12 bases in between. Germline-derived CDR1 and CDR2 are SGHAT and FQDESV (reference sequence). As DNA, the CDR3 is TGTGCCAGCAGCTTCGCGACCCAAAGCTCCTACGAGCAGTACTTC. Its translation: CASSFATQSSYEQYF. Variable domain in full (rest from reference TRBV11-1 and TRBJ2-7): EAEVAQSPRYKITEKSQAVAFWCDPISGHATLYWYRQILGQGPELLVQFQDESVVDDSQLPKDRFSAERLKGVDSTLKIQPAELGDSAMYLCASSFATQSSYEQYFGPGTRLTVT.

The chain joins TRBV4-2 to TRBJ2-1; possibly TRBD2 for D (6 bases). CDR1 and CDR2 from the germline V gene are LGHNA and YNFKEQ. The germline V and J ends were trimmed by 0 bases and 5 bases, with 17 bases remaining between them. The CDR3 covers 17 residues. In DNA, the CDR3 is TGTGCCAGCAGCCAAGAAGGACGGGGGTTCGCCCACAATGAGCAGTTCTTC. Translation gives CASSQEGRGFAHNEQFF.

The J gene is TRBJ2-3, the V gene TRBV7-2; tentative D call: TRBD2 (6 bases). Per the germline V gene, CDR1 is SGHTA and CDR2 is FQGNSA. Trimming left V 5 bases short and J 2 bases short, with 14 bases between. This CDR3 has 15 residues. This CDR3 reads CASSTGTGTTDTQYF. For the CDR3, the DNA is TGTGCCAGCAGCACCGGGACTGGAACCACAGATACGCAGTATTTT.

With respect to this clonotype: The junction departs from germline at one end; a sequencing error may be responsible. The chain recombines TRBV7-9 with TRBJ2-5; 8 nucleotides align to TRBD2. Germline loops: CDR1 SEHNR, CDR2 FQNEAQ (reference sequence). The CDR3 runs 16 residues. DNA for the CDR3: TGTGCCAGCAGCTTAGATGGCGGGGGGCGCCAAGAGGCCCAGTACTTC. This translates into CASSLDGGGRQEAQYF.

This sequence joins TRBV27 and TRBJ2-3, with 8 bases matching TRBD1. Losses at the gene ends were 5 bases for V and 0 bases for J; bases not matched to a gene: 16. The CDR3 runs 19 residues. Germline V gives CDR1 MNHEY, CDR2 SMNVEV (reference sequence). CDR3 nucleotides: TGTGCCAGCAGTCTGGACTCACTCGACAGGGGAACGAGCACAGATACGCAGTATTTT. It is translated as CASSLDSLDRGTSTDTQYF.

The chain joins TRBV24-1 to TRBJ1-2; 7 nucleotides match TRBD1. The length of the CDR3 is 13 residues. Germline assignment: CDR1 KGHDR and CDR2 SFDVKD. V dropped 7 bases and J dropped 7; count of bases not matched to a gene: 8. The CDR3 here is CATSATGAGGYTF. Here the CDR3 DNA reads TGTGCCACCAGCGCTACAGGGGCCGGTGGCTACACCTTC.

CDR3 residues: CASTSYTSFGYTF. CDR3 DNA: TGTGCCAGCACCTCATACACGTCTTTTGGCTACACCTTC. The rearrangement uses TRBV12-3 or TRBV12-4 and TRBJ1-2; D unresolved. This CDR3 has 13 residues. The ends were cut back, 7 bases at V and 7 bases at J, with 16 bases in the middle.

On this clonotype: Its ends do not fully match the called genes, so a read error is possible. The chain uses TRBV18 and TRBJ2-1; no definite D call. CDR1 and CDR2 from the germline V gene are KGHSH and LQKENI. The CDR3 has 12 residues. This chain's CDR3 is CANSPRNNEQFF. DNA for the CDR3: TGTGCCAACTCACCACGGAACAATGAGCAGTTCTTC.

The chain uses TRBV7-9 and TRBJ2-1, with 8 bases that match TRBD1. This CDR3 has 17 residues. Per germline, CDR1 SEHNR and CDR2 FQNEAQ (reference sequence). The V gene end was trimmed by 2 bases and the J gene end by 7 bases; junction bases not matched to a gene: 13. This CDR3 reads CASSLYPWTGIGNEQFF. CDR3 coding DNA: TGTGCCAGCAGCTTATATCCCTGGACAGGGATCGGGAATGAGCAGTTCTTC.

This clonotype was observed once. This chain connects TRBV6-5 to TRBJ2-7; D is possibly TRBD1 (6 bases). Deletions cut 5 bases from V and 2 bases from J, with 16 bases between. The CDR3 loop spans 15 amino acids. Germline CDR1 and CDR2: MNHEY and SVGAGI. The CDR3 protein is CASSRGQTTAYEQYF. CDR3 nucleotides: TGTGCCAGCAGTCGAGGACAGACTACGGCCTACGAGCAGTACTTC.

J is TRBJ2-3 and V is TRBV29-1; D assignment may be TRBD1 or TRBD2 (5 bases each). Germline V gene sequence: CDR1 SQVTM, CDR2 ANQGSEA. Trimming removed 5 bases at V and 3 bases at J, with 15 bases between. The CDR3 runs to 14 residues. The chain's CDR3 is CSVPGPYQTDTQYF. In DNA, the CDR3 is TGCAGCGTTCCGGGACCTTACCAAACAGATACGCAGTATTTT.

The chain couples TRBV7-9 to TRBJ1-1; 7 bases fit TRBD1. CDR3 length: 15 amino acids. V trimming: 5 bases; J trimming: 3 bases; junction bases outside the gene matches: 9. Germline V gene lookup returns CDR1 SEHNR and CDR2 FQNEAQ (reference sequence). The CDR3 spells CASSRSTGLDTEAFF. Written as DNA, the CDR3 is TGTGCCAGCAGCCGTTCGACAGGGTTGGACACTGAAGCTTTCTTT.

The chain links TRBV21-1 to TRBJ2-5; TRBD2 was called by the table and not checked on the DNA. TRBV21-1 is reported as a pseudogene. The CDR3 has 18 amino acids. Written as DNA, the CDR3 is TGTGCCAGCAGCAAAGGATCTAAGCGGGGGGGGCTCTTCGAGGAGCAGTACTTC. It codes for CASSKGSKRGGLFEEQYF.

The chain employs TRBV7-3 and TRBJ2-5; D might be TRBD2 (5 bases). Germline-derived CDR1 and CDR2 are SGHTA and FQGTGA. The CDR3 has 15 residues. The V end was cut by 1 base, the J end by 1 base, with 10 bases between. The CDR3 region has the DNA TGTGCCAGCAGCTTAAGCGAGGGAGCCCAAGAGACCCAGTACTTC. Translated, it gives CASSLSEGAQETQYF.

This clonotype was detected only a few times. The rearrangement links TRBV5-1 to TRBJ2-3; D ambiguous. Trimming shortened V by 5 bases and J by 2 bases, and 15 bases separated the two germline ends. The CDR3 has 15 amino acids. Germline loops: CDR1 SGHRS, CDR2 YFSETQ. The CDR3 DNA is TGCGCCAGCAGTTTGATCGGAGTCCCCACAGATACGCAGTATTTT. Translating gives CASSLIGVPTDTQYF. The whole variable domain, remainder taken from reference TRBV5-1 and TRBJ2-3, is KAGVTQTPRYLIKTRGQQVTLSCSPISGHRSVSWYQQTPGQGLQFLFEYFSETQRNKGNFPGRFSGRQFSNSRSEMNVSTLELGDSALYLCASSLIGVPTDTQYFGPGTRLTVL.

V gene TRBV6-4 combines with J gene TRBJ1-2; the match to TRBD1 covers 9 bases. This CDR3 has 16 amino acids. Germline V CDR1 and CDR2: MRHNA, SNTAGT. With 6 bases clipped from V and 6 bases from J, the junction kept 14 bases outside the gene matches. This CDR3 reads CASRKGTGRAGDGYTF. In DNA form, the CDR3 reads TGTGCCAGCAGAAAAGGGACAGGGCGGGCAGGCGATGGCTACACCTTC.

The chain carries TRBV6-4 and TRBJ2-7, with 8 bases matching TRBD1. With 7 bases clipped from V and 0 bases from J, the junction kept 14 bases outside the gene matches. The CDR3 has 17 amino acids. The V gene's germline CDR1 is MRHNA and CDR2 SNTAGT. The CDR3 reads CASTYSRGQEASYEQYF. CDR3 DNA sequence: TGTGCCAGCACCTACTCTCGGGGACAGGAAGCCTCCTACGAGCAGTACTTC.

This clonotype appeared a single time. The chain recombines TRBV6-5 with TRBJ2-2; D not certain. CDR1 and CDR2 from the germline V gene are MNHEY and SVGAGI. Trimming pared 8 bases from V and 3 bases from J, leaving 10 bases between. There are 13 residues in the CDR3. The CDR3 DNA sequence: TGTGCCAGCGGGGAAATGCACACCGGGGAGCTGTTTTTT. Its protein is CASGEMHTGELFF.